This T cell receptor (beta chain) stems from a study of T cells in Graves' hyperthyroidism and ophthalmopathy. This clonotype was detected ten times or more. Amplification yielded TCR beta CDR3 regions, with RNA transcripts as the source. The HTBI set primed first-round TCR CDR3 RT-PCR. TCRdb called the multiplex PCR reads again in MiXCR, with one record for every CDR3 protein. The data show hundreds of thousands of distinct CDR3 sequences, roughly 15% seen once. Germline lookup yields CDR1 MDHEN and CDR2 SYDVKM. The CDR3 has 14 amino acids. The V gene lost 5 bases and the J gene lost 6 bases, with 14 bases spanning the gap.

The V and J genes are TRBV28 and TRBJ1-5; the D gene is possibly TRBD1 (5 bases). The TCR sequence derives from a woman between 45 and 60 years old with Graves' ophthalmopathy. The source material was blood. CDR3 nucleotide sequence: TGTGCCAGCAGTACCGGGACCCAGGGTCAGCCCCAGCATTTT. Translated: CASSTGTQGQPQHF.